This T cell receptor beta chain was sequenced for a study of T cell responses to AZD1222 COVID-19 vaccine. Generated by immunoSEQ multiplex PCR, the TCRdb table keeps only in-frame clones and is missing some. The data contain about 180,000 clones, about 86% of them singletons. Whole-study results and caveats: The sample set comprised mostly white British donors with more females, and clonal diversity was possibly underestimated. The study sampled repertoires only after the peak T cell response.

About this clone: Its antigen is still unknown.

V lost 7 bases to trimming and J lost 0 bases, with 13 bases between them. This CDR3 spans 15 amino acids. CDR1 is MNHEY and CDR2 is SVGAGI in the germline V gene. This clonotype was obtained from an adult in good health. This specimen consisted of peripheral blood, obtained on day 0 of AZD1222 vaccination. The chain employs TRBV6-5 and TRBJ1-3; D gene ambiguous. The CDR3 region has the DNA TGTGCCAGCATCCCTCAGTCGTACTCTGGAAACACCATATATTTT. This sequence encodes CASIPQSYSGNTIYF.